The clone carrying this T cell receptor (beta chain) showed up many times. No antigen is known for it. One end of the junction fails to match germline, which may point to a read error. This CDR3 spans 14 amino acids. Germline-derived CDR1 and CDR2 are SGHRS and YFSETQ. Alongside a J-beta primer mix, a sample-barcoded 5' primer served in a second PCR lasting roughly 6 to 11 cycles. TCRdb analysed the 5' RACE reads with MiXCR anew, one entry per CDR3 protein. The sample includes approximately 820,000 distinct CDR3 sequences, under 45% of them seen just once. The sample comes from a study of blood T cells in healthy people across ages. Study results and limitations: Researchers said unsorted PBMCs prevented a conclusive naive versus antigen-experienced comparison.

The total RNA that was extracted per sample amounted to at least 5 micrograms. The sequencing input was blood. The TCR was taken from a man in his 60s in good health. This rearrangement joins TRBV5-1 to TRBJ2-5; a weak D match, TRBD1 (5 bases). CDR3 sequence: CASSPRGSQETQYF. In nucleotides, the CDR3 is TGTGCCAGCAGTCCAAGGGGCAGCCAAGAGACCCAGTACTTC. Full variable domain (outside the CDR3, taken from reference TRBV5-1 and TRBJ2-5): KAGVTQTPRYLIKTRGQQVTLSCSPISGHRSVSWYQQTPGQGLQFLFEYFSETQRNKGNFPGRFSGRQFSNSRSEMNVSTLELGDSALYLCASSPRGSQETQYFGPGTRLLVL.